This TCR beta chain was recovered during a study of blood T cell repertoires in COVID-19. About the research overall: The study drew acute and convalescent COVID-19 samples from the United States, Italy and Spain. Sample material is recorded as cDNA or gDNA derived from T cells, B-cell-depleted T cells, or PBMCs.

CDR3 length: 17 residues. Trimming removed 6 bases from V and 3 bases from J; junction bases left unmatched: 8. CDR1 and CDR2 from the germline V gene are MDHEN and SYDVKM. Allocation to cohorts depended on clinical history reported by the participants. Profiling relied on immunoSEQ multiplex PCR, and the TCRdb table lists in-frame clones only, not all of them. Of a few hundred thousand clones listed, over 75% were seen once; the top ten hold approximately 7.3%. This TCR derives from a young man in a cohort exposed to, infected with or recovered from COVID-19 (not recorded which). Sequencing was carried out using PBMCs or T cells enriched from blood (not recorded which). The chain recombines TRBV28 with TRBJ2-1; TRBD2 matches at 13 bases. The CDR3 here is CASSRKRTSGSYNEQFF. The CDR3 coding sequence is TGTGCCAGCAGCCGAAAGAGGACTAGCGGGAGCTACAATGAGCAGTTCTTC.